Presented here are 2 T cell receptor beta chains from one specimen sequenced in a study of shared clonotypes between healthy human individuals. This table comes from immunoSEQ multiplex PCR, and its TCRdb copy is limited to in-frame clones, with some not included. The sample has nearly 1 million clones; less than 85% are singletons. Sequences were obtained from memory CD4+ T cells sorted from blood. As for subset: CD45RA-negative fraction. These receptors came from a man in his late teens or twenties in good health.

V is TRBV5-8 and J is TRBJ2-1, with 9 positions matching TRBD1. Trimming at V came to 3 bases and at J to 4 bases, leaving 5 bases not matched to a gene. The CDR3 spans 15 residues. Germline values: CDR1 SGHTS, CDR2 YDEGEE. The CDR3 here is CASSWGDREYNEQFF. DNA of the CDR3: TGTGCCAGCAGCTGGGGGGACAGGGAATACAATGAGCAGTTCTTC.

This clone has a single count. This rearrangement joins TRBV6-5 to TRBJ1-1; 7 bases line up with TRBD1. With 10 bases clipped from V and 0 bases from J, the junction kept 5 bases outside the gene matches. CDR3 length equals 13 residues. Germline V CDR1 and CDR2: MNHEY, SVGAGI. The CDR3 loop reads CAISRGLNTEAFF. The CDR3 nucleotides are TGTGCCATCTCCAGGGGGTTGAACACTGAAGCTTTCTTT.